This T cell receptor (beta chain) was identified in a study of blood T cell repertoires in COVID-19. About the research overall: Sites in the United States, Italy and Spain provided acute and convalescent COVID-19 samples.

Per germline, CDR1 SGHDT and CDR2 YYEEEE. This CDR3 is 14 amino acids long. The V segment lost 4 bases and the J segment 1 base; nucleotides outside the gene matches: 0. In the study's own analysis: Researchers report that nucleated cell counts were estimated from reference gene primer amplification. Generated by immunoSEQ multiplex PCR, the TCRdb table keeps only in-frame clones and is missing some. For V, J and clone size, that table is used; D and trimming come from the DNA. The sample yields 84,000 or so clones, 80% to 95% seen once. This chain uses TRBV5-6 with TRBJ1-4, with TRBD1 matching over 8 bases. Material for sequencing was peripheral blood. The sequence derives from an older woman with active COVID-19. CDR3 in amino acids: CASSGQGTNEKLFF. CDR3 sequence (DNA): TGTGCCAGCAGCGGACAGGGAACTAATGAAAAACTGTTTTTT. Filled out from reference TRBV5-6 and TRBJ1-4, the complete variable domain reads DAGVTQSPTHLIKTRGQQVTLRCSPKSGHDTVSWYQQALGQGPQFIFQYYEEEERQRGNFPDRFSGHQFPNYSSELNVNALLLGDSALYLCASSGQGTNEKLFFGSGTQLSVL.